The TCR beta chain described here comes from a study of blood T cell repertoires in COVID-19. Looking at the study overall: Spain, Italy and the United States supplied samples that represented acute and convalescent COVID-19. The analysed material was cDNA or gDNA that came from T cells, B-cell-depleted T cells, or PBMCs.

V shed 4 bases and J 2 bases; nucleotides not matched to a gene: 12. Germline V gene lookup returns CDR1 SGHDT and CDR2 YYEEEE. The CDR3 consists of 17 residues. In the original processing: Reference gene primer amplification yielded estimated nucleated cell counts. Method: immunoSEQ multiplex PCR; TCRdb's copy keeps in-frame clones and lacks some. V, J and clone size were drawn from that table, and D and trimming were deduced from the DNA. The sample lists a few hundred thousand clones; roughly 85% were seen once. The J gene is TRBJ2-5, the V gene TRBV5-6, with TRBD2 matching over 9 bases. The sample comprised peripheral blood. This sequence was found in a woman under 30 with acute or convalescent COVID-19. DNA for the CDR3: TGTGCCAGCAGCCCGGGTGGGGGTAGCGGGGGACAAGAGACCCAGTACTTC. Translation gives CASSPGGGSGGQETQYF.